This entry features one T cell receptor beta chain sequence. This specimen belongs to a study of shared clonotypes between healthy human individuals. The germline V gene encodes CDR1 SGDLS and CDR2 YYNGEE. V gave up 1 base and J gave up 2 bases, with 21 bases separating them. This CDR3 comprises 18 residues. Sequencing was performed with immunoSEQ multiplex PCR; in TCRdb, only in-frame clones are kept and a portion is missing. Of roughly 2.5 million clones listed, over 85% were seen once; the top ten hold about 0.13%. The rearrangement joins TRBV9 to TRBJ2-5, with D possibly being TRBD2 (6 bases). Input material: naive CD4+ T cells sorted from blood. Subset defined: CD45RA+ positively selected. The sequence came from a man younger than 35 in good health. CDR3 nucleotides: TGTGCCAGCAGCGTATCCACCGGGACTGAGGGCCTTCAAGAGACCCAGTACTTC. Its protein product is CASSVSTGTEGLQETQYF.